This is a list of T cell receptor beta chains from one sample in a study of blood T cells in healthy people across ages. TCRdb reanalysed the 5' RACE reads using MiXCR and keeps one entry per CDR3 protein. The data show over 1,200,000 distinct CDR3 sequences, with around 55% seen just once and roughly 6.3% held by the top ten. The sample comprised blood. All receptors come from a man younger than 30 in good health. CDR3s include the opening cysteine and the closing phenylalanine or tryptophan. The order of the fields is V gene, J gene, clone size, D gene, CDR3 protein, CDR3 DNA. The D gene is left open where the match is weak. The size of a clone is reported for some rows only, either as once, few or many, or as a class for expanded clones.

TRBV5-6	TRBJ2-5	-	-	CASSHGRTKETQYF	TGTGCCAGCAGCCACGGGAGAACGAAAGAGACCCAGTACTTC
TRBV13	TRBJ2-1	few	-	CASSLGDATSHEQFF	TGTGCCAGCAGCTTAGGAGACGCAACGTCCCATGAGCAGTTCTTC
TRBV6-6	TRBJ1-1	-	-	CASSGSQGKIEAFF	TGTGCCAGCAGTGGGAGTCAGGGGAAGATTGAAGCTTTCTTT
TRBV6-5	TRBJ2-7	few	-	CASSYSGLSPYEQYF	TGTGCCAGCAGTTACTCGGGGCTATCTCCCTACGAGCAGTACTTC
TRBV10-3	TRBJ1-6	few	TRBD1	CAISERGTGANSPLHF	TGTGCCATCAGTGAGCGGGGGACAGGGGCCAATTCACCCCTCCACTTT
TRBV15	TRBJ2-3	-	TRBD2	CATSRPSGSTDTQYF	TGTGCCACCAGCAGGCCTAGCGGTAGCACAGATACGCAGTATTTT
TRBV20-1	TRBJ2-7	-	-	CSASGRRSGEQYF	TGCAGTGCTAGCGGGAGAAGATCGGGCGAGCAGTACTTC
TRBV29-1	TRBJ1-2	-	-	CSVPDENYGYTF	TGCAGCGTCCCCGATGAGAACTATGGCTACACCTTC
TRBV7-7	TRBJ2-5	-	TRBD1	CASSLSLGQGSETQYF	TGTGCTAGCAGCTTATCGTTAGGACAGGGGAGTGAGACCCAGTACTTC
TRBV6-2/TRBV6-3	TRBJ1-5	-	-	CASSRGRDNQPQHF	TGTGCCAGCAGCCGCGGACGGGACAATCAGCCCCAGCATTTT
TRBV5-6	TRBJ2-4	-	-	CASSVLGTRNIQYF	TGTGCCAGCAGCGTTCTGGGCACGCGGAACATTCAGTACTTC
TRBV11-2	TRBJ1-6	few	-	CASSLDSGGPLHF	TGTGCCAGCAGCTTAGATTCGGGAGGCCCCCTCCACTTT
TRBV7-7	TRBJ2-2	-	-	CASSLAKNTGELFF	TGTGCTAGCAGCTTAGCCAAGAACACCGGGGAGCTGTTTTTT
TRBV7-9	TRBJ2-1	-	-	CASSLVGGPVYNGQFF	TGTGCCAGCAGCTTAGTGGGGGGGCCGGTCTACAATGGGCAGTTCTTC
TRBV3-1	TRBJ2-7	once	-	CASSRTRLTNEQYF	TGTGCCAGCAGCCGGACCAGACTCACAAACGAGCAGTACTTC
TRBV6-5	TRBJ2-7	-	-	CASSYGQHTYEQYF	TGTGCCAGCAGTTACGGACAGCATACCTACGAGCAGTACTTC